The present T cell receptor (beta chain) was sequenced within a study of T-cell reconstitution after alpha-beta-depleted transplantation in children. This clonotype was seen at least ten times. CDR1 SQVTM and CDR2 ANQGSEA come from the germline V gene. The CDR3 contains 16 residues. Unmatched junction bases numbered 10, after V lost 1 base and J lost 6 bases. Unique molecular identifiers were incorporated into the prepared TCRbeta library. TCRdb re-derived calls from the PCR reads in MiXCR, one entry per CDR3 protein. There are roughly 89,000 distinct CDR3 sequences in the sample; 9.5% to 15% occur only once, and more than 11% lies in the top ten.

V is TRBV29-1 and J is TRBJ2-1; 9 nucleotides agree with TRBD2. This specimen was PBMCs from the stem cell graft donor, taken from the stem cell graft. This TCR was recovered from a human donor who donated a stem cell graft to a child with inherited bone marrow failure. The CDR3 protein is CSVEGPGVAGVNEQFF. CDR3 DNA: TGCAGCGTTGAAGGGCCCGGAGTAGCGGGAGTCAATGAGCAGTTCTTC.